Detailed here is one T cell receptor beta chain. The data stem from a study of CD8 T cells in Susac syndrome. RNA totalling roughly 0.5 to 1 ug underwent reverse transcription with random hexamers. Amplification of TCR beta CDR3 by immunoSEQ multiplex PCR spanned 54 Vbeta and 13 Jbeta. TCRdb re-called the immunoSEQ multiplex PCR reads with MiXCR, one entry per CDR3 protein. The sample has a few hundred thousand distinct CDR3 sequences; approximately 90% are singletons. Those who served as multiple sclerosis controls were treatment-naive patients with stable or active relapsing-remitting disease. The sequence was obtained from a human donor with multiple sclerosis. Input material: CD4+ T cells from PBMCs.

CDR3 DNA: TGTGCCAGCTCACCAGACGGGAGGGGGCACCTCACTGGGGCCAACGTCCTGACTTTC. Translated, it gives CASSPDGRGHLTGANVLTF. The V gene is TRBV18, the J gene TRBJ2-6; TRBD2 is a possible D gene (8 bases). Germline V gene data show CDR1 as KGHSH and CDR2 as LQKENI. The CDR3 has 19 amino acids. Trimming cost V 2 bases and J 2 bases, with 19 bases left between them. Based on the CDR3 plus reference TRBV18 and TRBJ2-6, the full variable domain is NAGVMQNPRHLVRRRGQEARLRCSPMKGHSHVYWYRQLPEEGLKFMVYLQKENIIDESGMPKERFSAEFPKEGPSILRIQQVVRGDSAAYFCASSPDGRGHLTGANVLTFGAGSRLTVL.